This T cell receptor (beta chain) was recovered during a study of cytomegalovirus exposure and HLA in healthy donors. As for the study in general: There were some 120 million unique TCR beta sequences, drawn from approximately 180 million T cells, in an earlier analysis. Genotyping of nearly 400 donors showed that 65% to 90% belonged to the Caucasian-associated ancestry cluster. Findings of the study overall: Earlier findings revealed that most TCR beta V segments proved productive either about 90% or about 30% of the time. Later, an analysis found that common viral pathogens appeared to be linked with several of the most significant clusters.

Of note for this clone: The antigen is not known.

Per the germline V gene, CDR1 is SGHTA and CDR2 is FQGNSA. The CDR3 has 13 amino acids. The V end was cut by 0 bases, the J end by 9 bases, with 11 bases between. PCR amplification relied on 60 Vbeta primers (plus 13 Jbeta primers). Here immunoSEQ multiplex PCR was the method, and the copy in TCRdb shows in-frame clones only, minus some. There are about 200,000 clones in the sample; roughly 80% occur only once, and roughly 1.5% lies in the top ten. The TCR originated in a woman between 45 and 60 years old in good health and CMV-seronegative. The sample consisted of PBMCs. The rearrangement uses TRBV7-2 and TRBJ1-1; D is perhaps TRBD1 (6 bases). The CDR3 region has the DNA TGTGCCAGCAGCTTAGCGTTACAGGGTCAAGCTTTCTTT. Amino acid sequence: CASSLALQGQAFF.